This entry concerns a single T cell receptor beta chain. This record comes from a study of OX40 agonist ivuxolimab in advanced cancers. The method was immunoSEQ multiplex PCR; TCRdb's version includes in-frame clones alone and lacks a portion of them. The data contain tens of thousands of clones, around 87% of them singletons. CDR3 size: 13 residues. Per the germline V gene, CDR1 is SNHLY and CDR2 is FYNNEI. V was clipped by 8 bases and J by 8 bases, with 18 bases between them. This TCR was sampled from an adult with an advanced solid tumor such as melanoma, head and neck, liver or kidney cancer. Material: CD4+ or CD8+ T cells sorted from blood, obtained in a trial of the OX40 agonist ivuxolimab. The chain carries TRBV2 and TRBJ1-2; no definite D call. CDR3 coding DNA: TGTGCCAGCCTGGTTGAGGCCGCAAAAGGCTACACCTTC. Protein: CASLVEAAKGYTF.